The 24 T cell receptor beta chains in this list originate from one sample, sequenced in a study of a mutant IDH1 vaccine in newly diagnosed glioma. Generated by immunoSEQ multiplex PCR, the TCRdb table keeps only in-frame clones and is missing some. The sample has 25,000 to 40,000 clones; roughly nine tenths are singletons. What these receptors recognize is not known. The time point is: week 47, end of study. Topical imiquimod accompanied each vaccine dose, which consisted of 300 ug of mutant IDH1 20-mer peptide. The material was PBMCs, obtained from a glioma patient whose treatment included an IDH1 peptide vaccine. These receptors were taken from a middle-aged man with glioma.

This chain links TRBV19 with TRBJ1-2, with D hard to call. Looked up from germline, CDR1 is LNHDA and CDR2 is SQIVND (reference sequence). This CDR3 is 11 amino acids long. The V end was cut by 8 bases, the J end by 8 bases, with 12 bases between. The CDR3 DNA reads TGTGCCAGTGGGCAGTTCGGCGGCTACACCTTC. Translated, it gives CASGQFGGYTF.

V gene TRBV29-1 combines with J gene TRBJ2-1, with TRBD1 as a possible D gene (6 bases). V lost 3 bases, J lost 6 bases, and 15 bases lay in between. The CDR3 spans 14 residues. Looked up from germline, CDR1 is SQVTM and CDR2 is ANQGSEA. CDR3 sequence: CSVDPGHTTNEQFF. The DNA for the CDR3 is TGCAGCGTTGACCCGGGACACACGACCAATGAGCAGTTCTTC.

CDR3 DNA sequence: TGTGCCAGCAAACCTCTTGACAGGGCCAAAGAGACCCAGTACTTC. Encoded protein: CASKPLDRAKETQYF. The gene calls are TRBV28 and TRBJ2-5; 7 bases align to TRBD1. This CDR3 has 15 residues. CDR1 MDHEN and CDR2 SYDVKM come from the germline V gene. Germline trimming cut 7 bases from V and 3 bases from J; bases unmatched to any gene: 11.

The V call is TRBV7-2, the J call TRBJ1-5; no clear D gene. CDR1 is SGHTA, CDR2 FQGNSA, per germline. The CDR3 sequence is 12 residues long. Trimming pared 6 bases from V and 10 bases from J, leaving 13 bases between. The DNA for the CDR3 is TGTGCCAGCAGTCGAATTTCTGGTCCCCAGCATTTT. It specifies CASSRISGPQHF.

This clone was picked up a small number of times. The chain couples TRBV18 to TRBJ2-1; a weak D match, TRBD1 (5 bases). The length of the CDR3 is 17 residues. Germline V lookup: CDR1 KGHSH, CDR2 LQKENI. Trimming shortened V by 0 bases and J by 0 bases, and 12 bases separated the two germline ends. The CDR3 loop reads CASSPPPGIRSYNEQFF. The CDR3 DNA sequence: TGTGCCAGCTCACCACCCCCAGGGATACGCTCCTACAATGAGCAGTTCTTC.

The chain joins TRBV5-1 to TRBJ2-1, with 8 positions matching TRBD2. Germline lookup yields CDR1 SGHRS and CDR2 YFSETQ. The CDR3 covers 15 residues. The J segment lost 8 bases and the V segment lost 4 bases, leaving 11 bases of the junction unmatched. CDR3 nucleotides: TGCGCCAGCAGCCGGCCCAGCGGGAGTACCGATGAGCAGTTCTTC. Translating gives CASSRPSGSTDEQFF.

The chain couples TRBV28 to TRBJ1-4; D unclear. CDR1 and CDR2 (germline): MDHEN, SYDVKM. The CDR3 runs to 15 residues. Trimming left V 1 base short and J 4 bases short, with 10 bases between. This CDR3 reads CASSLYGLRNEKLFF. For the CDR3, the DNA is TGTGCCAGCAGTTTATACGGACTCCGTAATGAAAAACTGTTTTTT.

The gene calls are TRBV27 and TRBJ2-5; 13 bases are a match to TRBD2. V trimming: 5 bases; J trimming: 7 bases; junction bases outside the gene matches: 10. The CDR3 is made up of 16 amino acids. CDR1 and CDR2 (germline): MNHEY, SMNVEV (reference sequence). The DNA for the CDR3 is TGTGCCAGCAGTCCGGGACTAGCGGGAACAGAAGGGACCCAGTACTTC. Encoded protein: CASSPGLAGTEGTQYF.

The gene calls are TRBV19 and TRBJ1-5, with D perhaps TRBD1 (5 bases). The CDR3 sequence is 13 residues long. Germline-derived CDR1 and CDR2 are LNHDA and SQIVND (reference sequence). Trimming took off 11 bases at V and 6 bases at J, with 17 bases between the two ends. The CDR3 sequence: CAPRSRGGQPQHF. CDR3 coding DNA: TGTGCCCCCCGTTCGAGGGGCGGTCAGCCCCAGCATTTT.

V usage is TRBV5-6 and J usage is TRBJ1-3; TRBD1 matches 8 bases. Germline CDR1 reads SGHDT; CDR2 reads YYEEEE. Trimming removed 3 bases from V and 4 bases from J; junction bases left unmatched: 9. The CDR3 is 16 amino acids. This CDR3 reads CASSSRQGQRGNTIYF. In nucleotides, the CDR3 is TGTGCCAGCAGCTCCCGACAGGGGCAGCGCGGAAACACCATATATTTT.

This clone was observed a single time. The chain joins TRBV7-2 to TRBJ1-4; D unresolved. This CDR3 is built from 14 residues. Between the trimmed V and J ends, which lost 4 bases and 4 bases, there was a span of 10 bases. Per the germline V gene, CDR1 is SGHTA and CDR2 is FQGNSA. CDR3 bases: TGTGCCAGCAGCTCTTTGCCCGTTAATGAAAAACTGTTTTTT. Its translation is CASSSLPVNEKLFF. Looking up the rest from reference TRBV7-2 and TRBJ1-4 gives the full variable domain: GAGVSQSPSNKVTEKGKDVELRCDPISGHTALYWYRQSLGQGLEFLIYFQGNSAPDKSGLPSDRFSAERTGGSVSTLTIQRTQQEDSAVYLCASSSLPVNEKLFFGSGTQLSVL.

The chain couples TRBV28 to TRBJ1-6; D gene ambiguous. Deletions cut 4 bases from V and 7 bases from J, with 11 bases between. This CDR3 is built from 14 residues. Germline V gene sequence: CDR1 MDHEN, CDR2 SYDVKM. The CDR3 nucleotides are TGTGCCAGCAGTTCCCCGGGAAGCAATTCACCCCTCCACTTT. Its translation is CASSSPGSNSPLHF. Filled out from reference TRBV28 and TRBJ1-6, the complete variable domain reads DVKVTQSSRYLVKRTGEKVFLECVQDMDHENMFWYRQDPGLGLRLIYFSYDVKMKEKGDIPEGYSVSREKKERFSLILESASTNQTSMYLCASSSPGSNSPLHFGNGTRLTVT.

This clone turned up a few times. V and J are TRBV4-2 and TRBJ2-6; no firm D call. The CDR3 is made up of 16 amino acids. V lost 0 bases to trimming and J lost 0 bases, with 6 bases between them. The germline CDR1 and CDR2 sequences are LGHNA and YNFKEQ. CDR3 protein: CASSQDPLSGANVLTF. CDR3 nucleotides: TGTGCCAGCAGCCAAGACCCACTCTCTGGGGCCAACGTCCTGACTTTC.

The chain is built from TRBV19 and TRBJ2-5; TRBD2 agrees at 14 bases. Germline V gene sequence: CDR1 LNHDA, CDR2 SQIVND (reference sequence). V shed 9 bases, J shed 5 bases, and the junction held 11 bases outside the gene matches. This CDR3 has 16 residues. CDR3 amino acids: CASRRGTSGSYETQYF. The CDR3, as DNA: TGTGCCAGCAGACGAGGGACTAGCGGGAGCTATGAGACCCAGTACTTC.

The chain has TRBV27 and TRBJ1-6; TRBD1 might be the D (5 bases). The germline V gene encodes CDR1 MNHEY and CDR2 SMNVEV (reference sequence). The CDR3 covers 15 residues. Trimming took off 5 bases at V and 10 bases at J, with 18 bases between the two ends. As DNA, the CDR3 is TGTGCCAGCAGTCCAAGGACAACGGGGGAATCACCCCTCCACTTT. Protein sequence: CASSPRTTGESPLHF.

The CDR3 nucleotides are TGTGCCAGCAGCCTACCCGGGGGACGGAACACTGAAGCTTTCTTT. Its protein is CASSLPGGRNTEAFF. This rearrangement joins TRBV7-8 to TRBJ1-1; the D gene is possibly TRBD1 (5 bases). V lost 5 bases to trimming and J lost 1 base, with 14 bases between them. The CDR3 has 15 residues. CDR1 and CDR2 (germline): SGHVS, FQNEAQ.

J is TRBJ2-4 and V is TRBV5-1; D might be TRBD1 (5 bases). The CDR3 loop spans 16 amino acids. The ends were cut back, 4 bases at V and 1 base at J, with 15 bases in the middle. Germline lookup yields CDR1 SGHRS and CDR2 YFSETQ. The CDR3 loop is CASSPRQNHAKNIQYF. CDR3 coding DNA: TGCGCCAGCAGCCCGCGACAGAATCACGCCAAAAACATTCAGTACTTC.

This rearrangement joins TRBV29-1 to TRBJ1-1; D is undetermined. Germline loops: CDR1 SQVTM, CDR2 ANQGSEA. The CDR3 consists of 12 residues. V was shortened by 5 bases and J by 3 bases, with 10 bases between the two germline ends. CDR3 protein: CSVRSVDTEAFF. For the CDR3, the DNA is TGCAGCGTTCGCTCCGTCGACACTGAAGCTTTCTTT.

V usage is TRBV18 and J usage is TRBJ2-7, with 9 bases that match TRBD1. The trim removed 8 bases at V and 4 bases at J, leaving 9 bases unmatched. Germline V gene lookup returns CDR1 KGHSH and CDR2 LQKENI. This CDR3 comprises 14 residues. The CDR3 DNA sequence: TGTGCCAGCCTAAACCGGGACAGGGTATACGAGCAGTACTTC. It specifies CASLNRDRVYEQYF.

This chain links TRBV5-1 with TRBJ1-3, with unresolved D. Trimming removed 1 base from V and 8 bases from J, with 13 bases in between. Germline CDR1 and CDR2: SGHRS and YFSETQ. CDR3 length equals 14 residues. Here the CDR3 reads CASSLNGPEDTIYF. The DNA for the CDR3 is TGCGCCAGCAGCTTGAACGGCCCCGAGGACACCATATATTTT.

V is TRBV30 and J is TRBJ1-5; possibly TRBD1 for D (5 bases). The CDR3 has 13 residues. Per the germline V gene, CDR1 is GTSNPN and CDR2 is SVGIG (reference sequence). Trimming removed 2 bases from V and 4 bases from J, with 9 bases in between. In nucleotides, the CDR3 is TGTGCCTGGAGTAGGGCAGGGAATCAGCCCCAGCATTTT. Encoded protein: CAWSRAGNQPQHF.

The CDR3 region is CASSSSDRGDTEAFF. In DNA, the CDR3 is TGTGCCAGCAGCTCATCGGACAGGGGAGACACTGAAGCTTTCTTT. The rearrangement uses TRBV11-2 and TRBJ1-1; 9 bases align to TRBD1. The germline CDR1 and CDR2 sequences are SGHAT and FQNNGV. The ends lost 4 bases at V and 3 bases at J; junction bases unmatched: 6. The CDR3 sequence is 15 residues long.

This clone was found once. The chain couples TRBV7-2 to TRBJ2-7, with 11 bases lining up with TRBD2. This CDR3 spans 18 amino acids. The junction had 10 bases not matched to a gene; V was cut back by 0 bases and J by 3 bases. Germline CDR1 reads SGHTA; CDR2 reads FQGNSA. CDR3 bases: TGTGCCAGCAGCTTAGCACCCAGCAGGGGGACTAGCGGCTACGAGCAGTACTTC. Amino acid sequence: CASSLAPSRGTSGYEQYF.

In its sample, this clone was seen once. V and J are TRBV5-4 and TRBJ2-3, with D possibly being TRBD1 (5 bases). Germline assignment: CDR1 SGHNT and CDR2 YYREEE (reference sequence). V lost 0 bases and J 2 bases, leaving 7 bases between the germline ends. The CDR3 sequence is 14 residues long. CDR3 amino acids: CASSLARATDTQYF. For the CDR3, the DNA is TGTGCCAGCAGCTTGGCCAGGGCCACAGATACGCAGTATTTT. Supplemented by reference TRBV5-4 and TRBJ2-3, the full variable domain reads ETGVTQSPTHLIKTRGQQVTLRCSSQSGHNTVSWYQQALGQGPQFIFQYYREEENGRGNFPPRFSGLQFPNYSSELNVNALELDDSALYLCASSLARATDTQYFGPGTRLTVL.